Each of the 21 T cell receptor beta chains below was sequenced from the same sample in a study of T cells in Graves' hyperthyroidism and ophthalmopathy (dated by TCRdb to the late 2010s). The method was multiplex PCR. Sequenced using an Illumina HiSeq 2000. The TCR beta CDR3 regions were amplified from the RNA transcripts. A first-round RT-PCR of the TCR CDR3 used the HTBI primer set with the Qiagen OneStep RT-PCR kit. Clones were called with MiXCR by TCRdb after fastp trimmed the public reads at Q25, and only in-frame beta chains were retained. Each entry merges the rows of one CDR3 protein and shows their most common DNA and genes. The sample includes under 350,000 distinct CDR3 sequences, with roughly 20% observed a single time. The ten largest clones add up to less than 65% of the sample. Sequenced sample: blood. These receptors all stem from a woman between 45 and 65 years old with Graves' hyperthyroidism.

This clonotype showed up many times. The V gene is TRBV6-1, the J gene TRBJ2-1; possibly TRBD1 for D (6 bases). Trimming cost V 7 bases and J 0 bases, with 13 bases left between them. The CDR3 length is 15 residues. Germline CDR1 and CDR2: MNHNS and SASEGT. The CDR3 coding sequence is TGTGCCAGCACCATTGACAGGTCCTCCTACAATGAGCAGTTCTTC. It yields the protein CASTIDRSSYNEQFF.

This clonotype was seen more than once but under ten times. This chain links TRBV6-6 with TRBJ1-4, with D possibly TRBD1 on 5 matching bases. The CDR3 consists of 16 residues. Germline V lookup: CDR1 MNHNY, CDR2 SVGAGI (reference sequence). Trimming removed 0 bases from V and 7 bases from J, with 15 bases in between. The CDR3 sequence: CASSYSVPGLTEKLFF. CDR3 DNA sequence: TGTGCCAGCAGTTACTCGGTCCCAGGGCTTACTGAAAAACTGTTTTTT.

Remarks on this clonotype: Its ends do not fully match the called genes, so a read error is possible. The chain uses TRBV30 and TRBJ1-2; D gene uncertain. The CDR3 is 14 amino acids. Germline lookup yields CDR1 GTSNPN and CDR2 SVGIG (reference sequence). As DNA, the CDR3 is TGTACCTGGAGTTCTGACCTCGGAGACTATGGCTACACCTTC. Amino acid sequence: CTWSSDLGDYGYTF.

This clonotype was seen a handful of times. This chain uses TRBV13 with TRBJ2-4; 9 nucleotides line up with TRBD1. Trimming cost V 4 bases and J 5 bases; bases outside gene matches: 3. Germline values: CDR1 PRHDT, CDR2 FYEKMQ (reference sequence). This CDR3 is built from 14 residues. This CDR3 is CASSSRDRENIQYF. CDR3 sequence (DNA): TGTGCCAGCAGCTCCCGGGACAGGGAAAACATTCAGTACTTC.

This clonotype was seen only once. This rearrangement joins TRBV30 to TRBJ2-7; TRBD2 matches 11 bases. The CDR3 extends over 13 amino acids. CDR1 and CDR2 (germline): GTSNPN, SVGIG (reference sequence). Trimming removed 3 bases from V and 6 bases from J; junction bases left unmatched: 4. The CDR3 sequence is CAWSAGLAGEQYF. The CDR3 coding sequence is TGTGCCTGGAGCGCAGGACTAGCGGGCGAGCAGTACTTC.

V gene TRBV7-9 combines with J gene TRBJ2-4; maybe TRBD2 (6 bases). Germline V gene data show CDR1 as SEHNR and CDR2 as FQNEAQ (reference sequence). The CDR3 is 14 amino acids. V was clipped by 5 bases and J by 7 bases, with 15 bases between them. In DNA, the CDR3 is TGTGCCAGCAGCCGCGAGGAGGGGTGGAACATTCAGTACTTC. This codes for CASSREEGWNIQYF.

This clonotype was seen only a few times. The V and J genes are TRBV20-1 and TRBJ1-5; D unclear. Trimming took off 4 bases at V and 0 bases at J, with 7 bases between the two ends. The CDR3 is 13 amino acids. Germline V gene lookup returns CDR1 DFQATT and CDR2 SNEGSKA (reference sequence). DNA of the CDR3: TGCAGTGCTAACACCTATAGCAATCAGCCCCAGCATTTT. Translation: CSANTYSNQPQHF.

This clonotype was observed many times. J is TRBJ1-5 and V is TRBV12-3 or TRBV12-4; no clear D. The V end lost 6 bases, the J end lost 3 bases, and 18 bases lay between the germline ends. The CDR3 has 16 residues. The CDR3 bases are TGTGCCAGCAGCCCTGACATCTTGTGGGACAATCAGCCCCAGCATTTT. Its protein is CASSPDILWDNQPQHF.

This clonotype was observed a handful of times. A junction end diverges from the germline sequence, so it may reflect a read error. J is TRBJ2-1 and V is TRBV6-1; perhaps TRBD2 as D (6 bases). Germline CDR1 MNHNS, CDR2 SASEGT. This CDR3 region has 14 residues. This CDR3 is CASSEGTYYNEQFF. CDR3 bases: TGTGCCAGCAGCGAAGGGACTTACTACAATGAGCAGTTCTTC.

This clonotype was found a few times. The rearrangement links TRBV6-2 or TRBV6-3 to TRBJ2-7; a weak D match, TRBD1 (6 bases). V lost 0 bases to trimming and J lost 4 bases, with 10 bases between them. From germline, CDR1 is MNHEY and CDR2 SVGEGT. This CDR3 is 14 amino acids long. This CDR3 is CASSYSGRGYEQYV. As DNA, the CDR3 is TGTGCCAGCAGTTACTCGGGCAGGGGTTACGAGCAGTACGTC.

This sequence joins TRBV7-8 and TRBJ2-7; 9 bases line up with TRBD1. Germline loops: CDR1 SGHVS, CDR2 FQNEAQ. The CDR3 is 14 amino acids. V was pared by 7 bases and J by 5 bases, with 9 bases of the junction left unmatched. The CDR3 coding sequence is TGTGCCAGCACCGGGACAGGGCCTCTGAACGAGCAGTACGTC. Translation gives CASTGTGPLNEQYV.

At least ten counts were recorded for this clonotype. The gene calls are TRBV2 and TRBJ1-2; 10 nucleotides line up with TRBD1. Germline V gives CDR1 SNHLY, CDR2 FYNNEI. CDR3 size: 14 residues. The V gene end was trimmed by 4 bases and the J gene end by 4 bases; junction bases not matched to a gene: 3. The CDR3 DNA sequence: TGTGCCAGCAGTGGGGGACAGGGGAGCTATGGCTACACCTTC. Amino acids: CASSGGQGSYGYTF.

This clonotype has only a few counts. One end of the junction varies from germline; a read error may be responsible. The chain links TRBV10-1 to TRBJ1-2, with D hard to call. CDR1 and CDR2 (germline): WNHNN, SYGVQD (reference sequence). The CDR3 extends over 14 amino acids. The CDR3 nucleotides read TGCGCCAGCAGTGAGTCGGGGAGAACCTATGGCTACACCTTT. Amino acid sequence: CASSESGRTYGYTF.

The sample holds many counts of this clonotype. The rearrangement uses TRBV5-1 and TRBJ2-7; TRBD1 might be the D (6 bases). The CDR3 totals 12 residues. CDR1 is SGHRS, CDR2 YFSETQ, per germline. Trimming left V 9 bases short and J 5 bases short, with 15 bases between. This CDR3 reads CATEPTGHEQYF. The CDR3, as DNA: TGCGCCACCGAACCGACAGGTCACGAGCAGTACTTC.

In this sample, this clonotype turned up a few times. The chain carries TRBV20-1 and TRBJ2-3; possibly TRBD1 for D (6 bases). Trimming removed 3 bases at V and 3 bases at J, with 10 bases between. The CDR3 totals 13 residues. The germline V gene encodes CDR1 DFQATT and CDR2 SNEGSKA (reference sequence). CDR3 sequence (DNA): TGCAGTGCTAGTGCGGACAGAACAGATACGCAGTATTTT. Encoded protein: CSASADRTDTQYF.

This chain's CDR3 is CASTNQDEQYF. CDR3 bases: TGTGCCAGTACCAACCAGGACGAGCAGTACTTC. The V and J genes are TRBV7-9 and TRBJ2-7; D not resolved. V was trimmed by 9 bases and J by 5 bases, leaving 11 bases between them. This CDR3 has 11 residues. Germline CDR1 SEHNR, CDR2 FQNEAQ (reference sequence).

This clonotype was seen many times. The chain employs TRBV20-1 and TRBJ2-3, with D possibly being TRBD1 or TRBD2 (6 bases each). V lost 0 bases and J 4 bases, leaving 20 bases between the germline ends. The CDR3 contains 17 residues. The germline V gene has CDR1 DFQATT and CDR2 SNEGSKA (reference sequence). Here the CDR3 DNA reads TGCAGTGCTAGAGATAATAACGGGGGCTTGAGCTCAGATACGCAGTATTTT. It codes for CSARDNNGGLSSDTQYF.

The CDR3 sequence is CSAKQLNEQFF. CDR3 nucleotide sequence: TGCAGTGCGAAGCAGCTGAATGAGCAGTTCTTC. This chain joins TRBV20-1 and TRBJ2-1; D is unresolved. Looked up from germline, CDR1 is DFQATT and CDR2 is SNEGSKA (reference sequence). CDR3 size: 11 residues. V lost 6 bases to trimming and J lost 7 bases, with 10 bases between them.

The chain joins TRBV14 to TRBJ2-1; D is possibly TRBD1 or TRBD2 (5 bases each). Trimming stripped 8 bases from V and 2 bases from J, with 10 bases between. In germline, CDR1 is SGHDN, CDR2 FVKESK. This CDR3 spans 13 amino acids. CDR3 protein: CASAVGAYNEQFF. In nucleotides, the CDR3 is TGTGCCAGCGCAGTGGGGGCCTACAATGAGCAGTTCTTC.

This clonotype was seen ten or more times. CDR3 in DNA: TGCGCCAGCAGCGTGCTTTCGGGGGACTATACGCAGTATTTT. Protein sequence: CASSVLSGDYTQYF. This rearrangement joins TRBV5-1 to TRBJ2-3, with D maybe TRBD2 (6 bases). Germline CDR1 reads SGHRS; CDR2 reads YFSETQ. The CDR3 has 14 amino acids. With 4 bases removed from V and 7 bases from J, the gap between germline ends came to 16 bases. The full variable domain, its missing parts supplied by reference TRBV5-1 and TRBJ2-3, is KAGVTQTPRYLIKTRGQQVTLSCSPISGHRSVSWYQQTPGQGLQFLFEYFSETQRNKGNFPGRFSGRQFSNSRSEMNVSTLELGDSALYLCASSVLSGDYTQYFGPGTRLTVL.

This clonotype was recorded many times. CDR3 sequence: CAGQRRGDYGYTF. The CDR3 DNA follows: TGTGCCGGACAAAGGAGGGGGGACTATGGCTACACCTTC. This chain uses TRBV30 with TRBJ1-2; weak D call: TRBD1 (6 bases). The V end was cut by 8 bases, the J end by 3 bases, with 16 bases between. The CDR3 is 13 amino acids. Germline V CDR1 and CDR2: GTSNPN, SVGIG (reference sequence). Looking up the rest from reference TRBV30 and TRBJ1-2 gives the full variable domain: SQTIHQWPATLVQPVGSPLSLECTVEGTSNPNLYWYRQAAGRGLQLLFYSVGIGQISSEVPQNLSASRPQDRQFILSSKKLLLSDSGFYLCAGQRRGDYGYTFGSGTRLTVV.